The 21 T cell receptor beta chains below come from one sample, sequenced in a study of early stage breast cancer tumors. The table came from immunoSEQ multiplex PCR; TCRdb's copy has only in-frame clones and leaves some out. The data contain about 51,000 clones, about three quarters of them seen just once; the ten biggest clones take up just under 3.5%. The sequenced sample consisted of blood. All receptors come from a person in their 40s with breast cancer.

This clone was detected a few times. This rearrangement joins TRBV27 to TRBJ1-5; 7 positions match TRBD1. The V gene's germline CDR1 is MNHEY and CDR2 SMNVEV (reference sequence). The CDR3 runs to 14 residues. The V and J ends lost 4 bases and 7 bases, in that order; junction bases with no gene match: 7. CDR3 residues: CASSSTGLNQPQHF. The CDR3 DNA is TGTGCCAGCAGTTCGACAGGGTTGAACCAGCCCCAGCATTTT.

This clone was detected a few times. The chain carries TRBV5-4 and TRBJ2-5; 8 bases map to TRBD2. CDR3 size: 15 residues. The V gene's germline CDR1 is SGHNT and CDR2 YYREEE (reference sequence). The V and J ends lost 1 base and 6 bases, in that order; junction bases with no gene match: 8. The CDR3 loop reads CASSLSSGTGKTQYF. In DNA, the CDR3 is TGTGCCAGCAGCTTGAGTAGCGGGACGGGAAAGACCCAGTACTTC.

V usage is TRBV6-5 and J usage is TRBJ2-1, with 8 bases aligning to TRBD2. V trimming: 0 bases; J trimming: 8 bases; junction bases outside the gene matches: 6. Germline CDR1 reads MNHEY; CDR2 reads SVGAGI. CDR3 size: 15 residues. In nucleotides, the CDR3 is TGTGCCAGCAGTTACTCCCGGGGGGGTGGGTATGAGCAGTTCTTC. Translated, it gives CASSYSRGGGYEQFF.

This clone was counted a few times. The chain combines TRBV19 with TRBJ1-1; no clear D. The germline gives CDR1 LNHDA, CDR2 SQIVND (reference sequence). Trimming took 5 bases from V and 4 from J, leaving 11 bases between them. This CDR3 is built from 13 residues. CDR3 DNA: TGTGCCAGTAGTGAATCGCAGATCACTGAAGCTTTCTTT. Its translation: CASSESQITEAFF.

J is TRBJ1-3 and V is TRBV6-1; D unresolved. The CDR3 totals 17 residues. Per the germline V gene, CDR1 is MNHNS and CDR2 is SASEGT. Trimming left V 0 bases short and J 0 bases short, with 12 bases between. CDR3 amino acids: CASSEALAGFSGNTIYF. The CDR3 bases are TGTGCCAGCAGTGAAGCGCTGGCCGGCTTCTCTGGAAACACCATATATTTT.

The CDR3 DNA sequence: TGTGCCAGCAGCCATTCAACAGGGGGCTTAAGCTACGAGCAGTACTTC. This encodes CASSHSTGGLSYEQYF. J is TRBJ2-7 and V is TRBV7-9; 9 bases align to TRBD1. Germline V lookup: CDR1 SEHNR, CDR2 FQNEAQ (reference sequence). CDR3 length: 16 residues. V lost 5 bases to trimming and J lost 3 bases; unmatched junction nucleotides: 11.

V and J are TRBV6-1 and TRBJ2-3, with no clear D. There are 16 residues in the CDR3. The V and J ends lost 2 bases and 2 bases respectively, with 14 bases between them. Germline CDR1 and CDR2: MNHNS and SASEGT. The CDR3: CASSEMIKRVTDTQYF. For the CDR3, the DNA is TGTGCCAGCAGTGAAATGATAAAGCGCGTCACAGATACGCAGTATTTT.

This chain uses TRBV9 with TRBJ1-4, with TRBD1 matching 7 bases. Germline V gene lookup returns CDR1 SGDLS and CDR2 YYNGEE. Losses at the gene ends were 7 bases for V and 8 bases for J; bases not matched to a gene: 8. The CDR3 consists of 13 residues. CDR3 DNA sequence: TGTGCCAGCTCAGGGGGTGGGGTCGAAAAACTGTTTTTT. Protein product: CASSGGGVEKLFF.

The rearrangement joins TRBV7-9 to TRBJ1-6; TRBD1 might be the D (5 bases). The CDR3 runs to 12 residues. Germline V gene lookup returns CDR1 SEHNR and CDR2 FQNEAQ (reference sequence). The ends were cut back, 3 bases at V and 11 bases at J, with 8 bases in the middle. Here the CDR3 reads CASSFGGAPLHF. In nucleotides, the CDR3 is TGTGCCAGCAGCTTTGGAGGGGCACCCCTCCACTTT.

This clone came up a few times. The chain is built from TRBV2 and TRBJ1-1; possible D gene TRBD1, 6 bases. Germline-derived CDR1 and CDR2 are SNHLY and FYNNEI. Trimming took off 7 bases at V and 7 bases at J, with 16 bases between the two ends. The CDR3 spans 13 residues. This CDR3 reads CASTEGQQGEAFF. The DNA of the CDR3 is TGTGCCAGCACTGAGGGACAACAGGGTGAAGCTTTCTTT.

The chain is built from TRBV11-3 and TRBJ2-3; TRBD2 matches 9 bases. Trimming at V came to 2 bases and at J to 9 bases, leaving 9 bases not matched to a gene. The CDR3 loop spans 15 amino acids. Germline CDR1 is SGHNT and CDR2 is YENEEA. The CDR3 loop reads CASSLRIGGRETQYF. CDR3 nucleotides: TGTGCCAGCAGCTTACGGATTGGCGGGAGGGAGACGCAGTATTTT.

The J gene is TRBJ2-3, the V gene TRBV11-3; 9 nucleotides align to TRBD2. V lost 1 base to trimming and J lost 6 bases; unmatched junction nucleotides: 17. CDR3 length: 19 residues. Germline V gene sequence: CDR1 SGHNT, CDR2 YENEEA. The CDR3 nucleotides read TGTGCCAGCAGCTTAGGCAAGGGGGGCCTAGCGGGAAGAGGGGATACGCAGTATTTT. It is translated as CASSLGKGGLAGRGDTQYF.

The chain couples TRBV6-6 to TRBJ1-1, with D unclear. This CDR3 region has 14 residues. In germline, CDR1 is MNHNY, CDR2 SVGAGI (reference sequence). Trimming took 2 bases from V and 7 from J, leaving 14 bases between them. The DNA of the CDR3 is TGTGCCAGCAGTTACGGTCCTGAAACCATTGAAGCTTTCTTT. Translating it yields CASSYGPETIEAFF.

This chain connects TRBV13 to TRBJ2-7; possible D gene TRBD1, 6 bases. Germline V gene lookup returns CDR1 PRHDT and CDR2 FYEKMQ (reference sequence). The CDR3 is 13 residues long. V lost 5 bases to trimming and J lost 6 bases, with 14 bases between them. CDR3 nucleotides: TGTGCCAGCAGCCTTATACAGGGTTCCGAGCAGTACTTC. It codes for CASSLIQGSEQYF.

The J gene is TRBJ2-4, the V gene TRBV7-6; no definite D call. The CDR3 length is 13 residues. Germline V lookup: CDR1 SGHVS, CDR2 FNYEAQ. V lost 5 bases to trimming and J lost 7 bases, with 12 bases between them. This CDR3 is CASSPQPRNIQYF. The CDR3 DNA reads TGTGCCAGCAGCCCCCAGCCGAGGAACATTCAGTACTTC.

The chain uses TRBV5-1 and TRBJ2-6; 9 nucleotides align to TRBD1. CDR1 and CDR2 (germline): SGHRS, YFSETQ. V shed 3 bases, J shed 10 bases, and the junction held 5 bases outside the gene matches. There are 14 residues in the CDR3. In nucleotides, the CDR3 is TGCGCCAGCAGCTCACGGACAGGGGAGAACGTCCTGACTTTC. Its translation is CASSSRTGENVLTF.

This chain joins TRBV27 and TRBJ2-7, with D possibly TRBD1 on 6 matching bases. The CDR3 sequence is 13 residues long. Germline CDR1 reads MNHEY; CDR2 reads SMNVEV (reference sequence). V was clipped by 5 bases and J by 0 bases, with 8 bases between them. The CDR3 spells CASSGTHSYEQYF. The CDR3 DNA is TGTGCCAGCAGTGGGACACACTCCTACGAGCAGTACTTC.

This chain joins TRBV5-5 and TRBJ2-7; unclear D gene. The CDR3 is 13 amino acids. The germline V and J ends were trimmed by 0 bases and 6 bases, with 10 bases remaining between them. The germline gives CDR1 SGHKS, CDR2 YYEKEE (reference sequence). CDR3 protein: CASSLGPGVEQYF. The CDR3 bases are TGTGCCAGCAGCTTGGGCCCTGGTGTCGAGCAGTACTTC. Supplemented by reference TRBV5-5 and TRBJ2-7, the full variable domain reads DAGVTQSPTHLIKTRGQQVTLRCSPISGHKSVSWYQQVLGQGPQFIFQYYEKEERGRGNFPDRFSARQFPNYSSELNVNALLLGDSALYLCASSLGPGVEQYFGPGTRLTVT.

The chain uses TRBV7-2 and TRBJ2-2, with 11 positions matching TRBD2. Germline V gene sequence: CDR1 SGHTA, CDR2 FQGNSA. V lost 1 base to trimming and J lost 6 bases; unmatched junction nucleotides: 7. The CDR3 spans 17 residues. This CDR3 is CASSLVSGRAGAGELFF. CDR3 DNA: TGTGCCAGCAGCTTAGTTAGCGGGAGGGCCGGTGCCGGGGAGCTGTTTTTT.

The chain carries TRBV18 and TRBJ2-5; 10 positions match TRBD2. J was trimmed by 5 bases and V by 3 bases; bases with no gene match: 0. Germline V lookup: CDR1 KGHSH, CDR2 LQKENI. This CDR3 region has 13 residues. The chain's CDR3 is CASSPGLAETQYF. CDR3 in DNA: TGTGCCAGCTCACCGGGACTAGCGGAGACCCAGTACTTC.

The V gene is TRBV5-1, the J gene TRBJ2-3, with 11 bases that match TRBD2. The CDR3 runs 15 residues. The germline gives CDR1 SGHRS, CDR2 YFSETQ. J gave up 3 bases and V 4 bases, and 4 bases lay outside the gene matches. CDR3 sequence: CASSEGLAETDTQYF. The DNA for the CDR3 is TGCGCCAGCAGCGAGGGACTAGCGGAAACAGATACGCAGTATTTT.